The 11 T cell receptor beta chains presented below share a single source sample, sequenced in a study of shared clonotypes between healthy human individuals. Clones were read by immunoSEQ multiplex PCR, and TCRdb kept only the in-frame ones, dropping some. The data hold roughly 1.5 million clones, with approximately 98% observed a single time. The source material was naive CD4+ T cells sorted from blood. The subset is: CD45RA+ positively selected. These receptors originate from a man younger than 40 in good health.

V gene TRBV5-1 combines with J gene TRBJ2-5, with a weak D call TRBD1 (5 bases). Germline V gene sequence: CDR1 SGHRS, CDR2 YFSETQ. The CDR3 is 19 residues long. Trimming took 2 bases from V and 4 from J, leaving 27 bases between them. The DNA for the CDR3 is TGCGCCAGCAGCTTAACGAGGCGAAGGGGTTCAACCATCGCAGAGACCCAGTACTTC. It translates to CASSLTRRRGSTIAETQYF.

In DNA, the CDR3 is TGTGCCAGCAGTGAAGCAGGGGGGGTGAGGGGCCCTTCGGGCAATGAGCAGTTCTTC. Translating it yields CASSEAGGVRGPSGNEQFF. The rearrangement joins TRBV6-1 to TRBJ2-1, with D possibly being TRBD2 (7 bases). CDR3 length equals 19 residues. In germline, CDR1 is MNHNS, CDR2 SASEGT. Trimming took 0 bases from V and 6 from J, leaving 24 bases between them.

J is TRBJ2-7 and V is TRBV5-6; D perhaps matches TRBD1 (5 bases). V lost 3 bases and J lost 7, with 20 bases in between. CDR1 is SGHDT, CDR2 YYEEEE, per germline. This CDR3 has 15 residues. The CDR3 DNA follows: TGTGCCAGCAGCTCATCCCTTGGACATATAGGGGAGCAGTACTTC. Encoded protein: CASSSSLGHIGEQYF.

Notes on this clone: One junction end disagrees with the germline gene, perhaps due to a read error. This rearrangement joins TRBV28 to TRBJ2-5; the D gene could be TRBD1 or TRBD2 (5 bases each). Germline lookup yields CDR1 MDHEN and CDR2 SYDVKM. There are 12 residues in the CDR3. The CDR3 sequence is CASSHERGGRDF. The CDR3 DNA sequence: TGTGCCAGCAGTCACGAGCGAGGAGGCAGGGACTTC.

The chain carries TRBV6-6 and TRBJ2-2, with D uncertain. V was shortened by 7 bases and J by 1 base, with 10 bases between the two germline ends. Germline lookup yields CDR1 MNHNY and CDR2 SVGAGI (reference sequence). The CDR3 extends over 14 amino acids. CDR3 residues: CASIVGGNTGELFF. As DNA, the CDR3 is TGTGCCAGCATAGTGGGCGGGAACACCGGGGAGCTGTTTTTT.

This sequence joins TRBV18 and TRBJ2-1; 9 nucleotides line up with TRBD2. Trimming took 3 bases from V and 6 from J; bases not matched to a gene: 9. This CDR3 contains 16 residues. Germline V gene sequence: CDR1 KGHSH, CDR2 LQKENI. CDR3 sequence (DNA): TGTGCCAGCTCACCCTCTAGCGGGATTGACTCCAATGAGCAGTTCTTC. As protein: CASSPSSGIDSNEQFF.

This clone was recorded once. V is TRBV2 and J is TRBJ2-2; 12 nucleotides match TRBD1. The germline gives CDR1 SNHLY, CDR2 FYNNEI. V dropped 4 bases and J dropped 3; count of bases not matched to a gene: 18. The CDR3 runs to 21 residues. The CDR3 DNA is TGTGCCAGCAGTGCTCCGGGACAGGGGGCTAGCGGGAGTCAGGACACCGGGGAGCTGTTTTTT. This codes for CASSAPGQGASGSQDTGELFF.

V usage is TRBV6-1 and J usage is TRBJ2-3; no reliable D call. The V end lost 4 bases, the J end lost 0 bases, and 20 bases lay between the germline ends. Germline V gene data show CDR1 as MNHNS and CDR2 as SASEGT. CDR3 size: 18 residues. CDR3 coding DNA: TGTGCCAGCAGTGGGCTTCTGGGCAAACTATCTAGCACAGATACGCAGTATTTT. It specifies CASSGLLGKLSSTDTQYF.

This clone came up once. In nucleotides, the CDR3 is TGTGCCAGCAGCCCAATCCGGCAGGGCGAACTCTACGAGCAGTACTTC. Protein sequence: CASSPIRQGELYEQYF. The V and J genes are TRBV7-9 and TRBJ2-7, with D possibly being TRBD1 (5 bases). Germline-derived CDR1 and CDR2 are SEHNR and FQNEAQ (reference sequence). CDR3 size: 16 residues. The ends were cut back, 5 bases at V and 3 bases at J, with 20 bases in the middle. Full variable domain (rest looked up from reference TRBV7-9 and TRBJ2-7): DTGVSQNPRHKITKRGQNVTFRCDPISEHNRLYWYRQTLGQGPEFLTYFQNEAQLEKSRLLSDRFSAERPKGSFSTLEIQRTEQGDSAMYLCASSPIRQGELYEQYFGPGTRLTVT.

This rearrangement joins TRBV7-8 to TRBJ1-1, with unresolved D. Germline values: CDR1 SGHVS, CDR2 FQNEAQ. V gave up 5 bases and J gave up 6 bases, with 13 bases separating them. The CDR3 totals 13 residues. DNA for the CDR3: TGTGCCAGCAGCCCAAAGCCCCGGGCTGAAGCTTTCTTT. As protein: CASSPKPRAEAFF. The variable domain in full, completed from reference TRBV7-8 and TRBJ1-1, reads GAGVSQSPRYKVAKRGQDVALRCDPISGHVSLFWYQQALGQGPEFLTYFQNEAQLDKSGLPSDRFFAERPEGSVSTLKIQRTQQEDSAVYLCASSPKPRAEAFFGQGTRLTVV.

CDR3 sequence (DNA): TGCGCCAGCAGCCAAGAATACTTCACAGATACGCAGTATTTT. Residues: CASSQEYFTDTQYF. The chain recombines TRBV4-3 with TRBJ2-3; D is undetermined. The CDR3 spans 14 residues. Germline lookup yields CDR1 LGHNA and CDR2 YSLEER. Trimming cost V 0 bases and J 2 bases, with 6 bases left between them.